This T cell receptor beta chain was retrieved from a study of T cells after yellow fever vaccination. This clonotype was counted only a few times. Trimming left V 3 bases short and J 4 bases short, with 10 bases between. The CDR3 is 13 amino acids. Germline-derived CDR1 and CDR2 are SGHTA and FQGNSA. One entry per CDR3 protein, called by TCRdb with MiXCR from the 5' RACE reads. The table has about 360,000 distinct CDR3 sequences, 6.2% seen once. The sequence was obtained from a man aged 25-45 years who received the YFV17D yellow fever vaccine. The chain links TRBV7-2 to TRBJ2-7; D may be TRBD2 (6 bases). The sequencing here drew on PBMCs, taken 5 days after the yellow fever booster vaccination. CDR3 amino acids: CASSFGTEYEQYF. The CDR3, as DNA: TGTGCCAGCAGCTTTGGGACTGAATACGAGCAGTACTTC.